This entry features one T cell receptor beta chain sequence. Its antigen is unknown. Ipilimumab, 1 mg/kg, started 14 to 28 days after autologous transplant. The repertoire was sequenced with immunoSEQ multiplex PCR; TCRdb's copy has only in-frame clones and lacks some. The sample yields over 10,000 clones, roughly 70% seen once. This sample was included in a study of ipilimumab plus nivolumab after autologous stem cell transplantation. Findings of the study overall: TCR repertoire, Treg phenotype and gut microbiota reportedly support more study of this approach.

CDR1 SGHTA and CDR2 FQGTGA come from the germline V gene. The CDR3 has 16 amino acids. Germline trimming cut 4 bases from V and 4 bases from J; bases unmatched to any gene: 13. This specimen consisted of PBMCs, obtained in a trial of ipilimumab plus nivolumab as post-transplant consolidation. V usage is TRBV7-3 and J usage is TRBJ2-7; 7 bases match TRBD2. The sequence derives from a male donor with multiple myeloma. This CDR3 is CASSSYQAGLLYEQYF. The CDR3 region has the DNA TGTGCCAGCAGCTCATATCAAGCGGGACTCTTATACGAGCAGTACTTC.